This T cell receptor (beta chain) was sequenced during a study of lung T cells in sarcoidosis with Löfgren's syndrome. Each CDR3 protein is one row after TCRdb ran MiXCR on the reads. The table lists 6,500 to 9,000 distinct CDR3 sequences, around 21% of them singletons. This clonotype has a handful of counts. The sequence derives from a human donor with sarcoidosis (Löfgren's syndrome or another form), or a control subject (not recorded which). Sequences were obtained from CD4+ T cells from bronchoalveolar lavage fluid.

CDR3 protein: CASRPQGSGDTQYF. The CDR3, as DNA: TGTGCCAGCAGGCCCCAGGGGTCGGGAGATACGCAGTATTTT. V and J are TRBV5-4 and TRBJ2-3; possibly TRBD1 for D (6 bases). Trimming shortened V by 5 bases and J by 5 bases, and 15 bases separated the two germline ends. Germline values: CDR1 SGHNT, CDR2 YYREEE (reference sequence). CDR3 length: 14 residues.